This T cell receptor beta chain was captured in a study of T cell responses to AZD1222 COVID-19 vaccine. Study-wide findings and caveats: Along spike, vaccine-associated CD4 TCRs were found throughout, with dominance at 160-218 and 743-854. Mostly white British, mostly female donors; authors suggested clonal diversity may be underestimated. Repertoire sampling occurred only after the peak T cell response. Recipients of AZD1222 seropositive at baseline numbered only 6 or 7.

This clone was observed a handful of times. What it binds is not known. The germline CDR1 and CDR2 sequences are SEHNR and FQNEAQ (reference sequence). The V end lost 5 bases, the J end lost 4 bases, and 21 bases lay between the germline ends. The CDR3 is made up of 16 amino acids. TCRdb's table, derived via immunoSEQ multiplex PCR, lists solely in-frame clones and lacks some. Among roughly 100,000 clones listed, about 89% were seen once. This material consisted of peripheral blood, taken 28 days after the second dose of the MenACWY control vaccine. The receptor comes from an adult who received the MenACWY meningococcal vaccine as a control. The chain links TRBV7-9 to TRBJ2-7; D remains unclear. The CDR3 protein is CASSHLRGSPSYEQYF. DNA for the CDR3: TGTGCCAGCAGCCACCTGAGAGGCAGCCCTTCTTACGAGCAGTACTTC.